Shown below are 27 T cell receptor beta chains from a single sample sequenced in a study of blood T cells in healthy people across ages. A second PCR, run for roughly 6 to 11 cycles, used a sample-barcoded 5' primer plus a J-beta primer mix. TCRdb itself ran the 5' RACE reads through MiXCR, one entry per CDR3 protein. The repertoire holds 1.4 million or so distinct CDR3 sequences, with roughly 43% as singletons. The sequencing input was blood. Receptor source: a woman between 18 and 30 years old in good health.

This clonotype was counted between two and nine times. The J gene is TRBJ1-1, the V gene TRBV7-2; D remains unclear. The CDR3 has 14 residues. V was trimmed by 1 base and J by 4 bases, leaving 10 bases between them. The germline V gene has CDR1 SGHTA and CDR2 FQGNSA. CDR3 nucleotides: TGTGCCAGCAGCTTAGTCAGGTTCGGCACTGAAGCTTTCTTT. Residues: CASSLVRFGTEAFF.

The J gene is TRBJ2-1, the V gene TRBV30, with a weak D call TRBD2 (5 bases). V dropped 1 base and J dropped 4 bases, with 8 bases sitting between them. The CDR3 runs 13 residues. Germline lookup yields CDR1 GTSNPN and CDR2 SVGIG (reference sequence). The CDR3 DNA is TGTGCCTGGAGTGAGACTACGTACAATGAGCAGTTCTTC. Translating it yields CAWSETTYNEQFF.

This clonotype has a handful of counts. In DNA, the CDR3 is TGTGCCACCAGTGATGGGACAACTGGGGCCAACGTCCTGACTTTC. As protein: CATSDGTTGANVLTF. This sequence joins TRBV24-1 and TRBJ2-6; possible D gene TRBD1, 6 bases. The CDR3 has 15 amino acids. Germline-derived CDR1 and CDR2 are KGHDR and SFDVKD. V was shortened by 3 bases and J by 2 bases, with 7 bases between the two germline ends.

The chain combines TRBV6-6 with TRBJ1-1; tentative D call: TRBD1 (6 bases). CDR1 MNHNY and CDR2 SVGAGI come from the germline V gene (reference sequence). The CDR3 totals 16 residues. V lost 2 bases, J lost 4 bases, and 17 bases lay in between. The CDR3 DNA sequence: TGTGCCAGCAGTTACCCCCTCGCACAGGGCAGCACTGAAGCTTTCTTT. Amino acid sequence: CASSYPLAQGSTEAFF.

The DNA for the CDR3 is TGCAGCGTTGATTCGCTAGCGGGGGAGCAGTACTTC. This translates into CSVDSLAGEQYF. V gene TRBV29-1 combines with J gene TRBJ2-5; 10 positions agree with TRBD2. V shed 3 bases, J shed 11 bases, and the junction held 6 bases outside the gene matches. The CDR3 is 12 residues long. Germline V CDR1 and CDR2: SQVTM, ANQGSEA.

This clonotype was detected only a few times. This chain connects TRBV12-3 or TRBV12-4 to TRBJ2-1; a weak D match, TRBD2 (5 bases). The V and J ends lost 5 bases and 4 bases respectively, with 6 bases between them. The CDR3 is 12 amino acids. CDR3 protein: CASSGLYNEQFF. The CDR3 DNA reads TGTGCCAGCAGTGGACTTTACAATGAGCAGTTCTTC.

The rearrangement uses TRBV20-1 and TRBJ2-3, with 8 bases matching TRBD2. With V trimmed by 6 bases and J by 2 bases, 7 bases remained unmatched. Germline values: CDR1 DFQATT, CDR2 SNEGSKA (reference sequence). The CDR3 sequence is 14 residues long. DNA for the CDR3: TGCAGTGCAAATAGCGGGGCCCACACAGATACGCAGTATTTT. It yields the protein CSANSGAHTDTQYF.

The rearrangement joins TRBV7-2 to TRBJ1-5; maybe TRBD1 (5 bases). Deletions cut 4 bases from V and 7 bases from J, with 20 bases between. CDR1 SGHTA and CDR2 FQGNSA come from the germline V gene. There are 16 residues in the CDR3. CDR3 in DNA: TGTGCCAGCAGCTCAATAGGAAGGGGTACAAGGCAGCCCCAGCATTTT. Its translation: CASSSIGRGTRQPQHF.

This chain uses TRBV6-6 with TRBJ2-5; D is unclear. The DNA end lines up better with TRBJ2-4; the J call may be wrong. This CDR3 region has 12 residues. Germline assignment: CDR1 MNHNY and CDR2 SVGAGI (reference sequence). The CDR3 sequence: CASSYRADIQYF. CDR3 nucleotide sequence: TGTGCCAGCAGTTACAGGGCAGACATTCAGTACTTC.

In regard to this clonotype: This may arise from a read error, as a much more abundant clone is one base away. The V call is TRBV6-2 or TRBV6-3, the J call TRBJ1-6; unclear D gene. This CDR3 region has 15 residues. The germline V gene encodes CDR1 MNHEY and CDR2 SVGEGT. V lost 6 bases to trimming and J lost 6 bases, with 15 bases between them. CDR3 bases: TGTGCCAGCAGACGAACAAGGACCGTTAATTCACCCCTCCACTTT. As protein: CASRRTRTVNSPLHF.

The V and J genes are TRBV6-6 and TRBJ2-3; 9 bases map to TRBD2. The V gene end was trimmed by 7 bases and the J gene end by 0 bases; junction bases not matched to a gene: 5. This CDR3 has 15 amino acids. Germline V lookup: CDR1 MNHNY, CDR2 SVGAGI (reference sequence). In nucleotides, the CDR3 is TGTGCCAGCAAACGACTAGCGGCTAGCACAGATACGCAGTATTTT. It specifies CASKRLAASTDTQYF.

J is TRBJ2-7 and V is TRBV11-2, with D tentatively TRBD2 (5 bases). V was shortened by 4 bases and J by 5 bases, with 18 bases between the two germline ends. Germline V gives CDR1 SGHAT, CDR2 FQNNGV. The CDR3 runs to 15 residues. The chain's CDR3 is CASSSLAGRSHEQYF. CDR3 DNA: TGTGCCAGCAGCTCCCTCGCGGGCCGTAGCCACGAGCAGTACTTC.

V gene TRBV6-2 or TRBV6-3 combines with J gene TRBJ2-1; D unresolved. The J call is in doubt because the DNA end fits TRBJ2-7 better. The length of the CDR3 is 16 residues. Per the germline V gene, CDR1 is MNHEY and CDR2 is SVGEGT. The CDR3 DNA reads as TGTGCCAGCAGTTACCCACTCACTGGATTCTACAATGAGCAGTACTTC. It is translated as CASSYPLTGFYNEQYF.

CDR3 DNA sequence: TGTGCCAGCAGCTTACGGGGGCCTAACAATGAGCAGTACTTC. The encoded protein is CASSLRGPNNEQYF. The chain recombines TRBV7-2 with TRBJ2-5; either TRBD1 or TRBD2 may fit D (6 bases each). Germline V gives CDR1 SGHTA, CDR2 FQGNSA. CDR3 size: 14 residues. Deletions cut 2 bases from V and 11 bases from J, with 18 bases between.

The chain employs TRBV12-3 or TRBV12-4 and TRBJ2-2; TRBD1 matches 7 bases. With 6 bases clipped from V and 1 base from J, the junction kept 5 bases outside the gene matches. This CDR3 contains 15 residues. CDR3 protein: CASRTGQVNTGELFF. The CDR3 bases are TGTGCCAGCAGAACAGGACAGGTGAACACCGGGGAGCTGTTTTTT.

The genes are TRBV10-3 and TRBJ2-1, with 11 bases that match TRBD2. The germline V gene encodes CDR1 ENHRY and CDR2 SYGVKD. This CDR3 has 14 amino acids. Trimming took 6 bases from V and 7 from J; bases not matched to a gene: 5. CDR3 sequence: CAISVSGGGNEQFF. Here the CDR3 DNA reads TGTGCCATCAGCGTTAGCGGGGGGGGAAATGAGCAGTTCTTC.

This clonotype was counted between two and nine times. CDR3 region: CASRGPGQGDEKLFF. Written as DNA, the CDR3 is TGTGCCAGCAGGGGACCGGGACAGGGGGACGAAAAACTGTTTTTT. The chain links TRBV2 to TRBJ1-4, with TRBD1 matching 11 bases. CDR1 and CDR2 (germline): SNHLY, FYNNEI. The CDR3 loop spans 15 amino acids. The trim removed 6 bases at V and 8 bases at J, leaving 8 bases unmatched.

J is TRBJ2-2 and V is TRBV4-1; D may be TRBD1 (5 bases). The length of the CDR3 is 17 residues. The V and J ends lost 1 base and 6 bases respectively, with 18 bases between them. Germline V gives CDR1 MGHRA, CDR2 YSYEKL. The CDR3 DNA reads as TGCGCCAGCAGCCAAGCCCTGGGCAGGGAAAAGGCCGGGGAGCTGTTTTTT. This translates into CASSQALGREKAGELFF.

This clonotype appeared many times. This chain connects TRBV4-3 to TRBJ2-3; D is unclear. V dropped 7 bases and J dropped 2 bases, with 16 bases sitting between them. This CDR3 is built from 15 residues. In germline, CDR1 is LGHNA, CDR2 YSLEER. The DNA of the CDR3 is TGCGCCAGCACCCTCAGCATTACATCCACAGATACGCAGTATTTT. Translated, it gives CASTLSITSTDTQYF.

The genes are TRBV27 and TRBJ1-1, with D uncertain. CDR3 length equals 14 residues. The germline CDR1 and CDR2 sequences are MNHEY and SMNVEV (reference sequence). Trimming left V 6 bases short and J 5 bases short, with 16 bases between. The CDR3 DNA is TGTGCCAGCAGCCAACCCGGAGAAACTACTGAAGCTTTCTTT. It is translated as CASSQPGETTEAFF.

V gene TRBV12-3 or TRBV12-4 combines with J gene TRBJ2-3; tentatively, D is TRBD1 (5 bases). The ends were cut back, 1 base at V and 4 bases at J, with 12 bases in the middle. CDR3 length: 15 amino acids. CDR3 in DNA: TGTGCCAGCAGTTTAGTTGGGTCAGGGTCAGATACGCAGTATTTT. Protein product: CASSLVGSGSDTQYF.

The chain couples TRBV30 to TRBJ2-7; no firm D call. This CDR3 contains 14 residues. Trimming cost V 3 bases and J 2 bases, with 14 bases left between them. The germline CDR1 and CDR2 sequences are GTSNPN and SVGIG (reference sequence). DNA for the CDR3: TGTGCCTGGAGGGGTCAGCGTTCGACCTACGAGCAGTACTTC. This encodes CAWRGQRSTYEQYF.

The V call is TRBV12-3 or TRBV12-4, the J call TRBJ2-4; possibly TRBD2 for D (6 bases). TRBJ2-7 matches the DNA end more closely, so the J call is doubtful. The CDR3 spans 18 residues. CDR3 DNA sequence: TGTGCCAGCAGTTTAAGGCTTAGCGGCCCTAAAACTACCTACGAGCAGTACTTC. Protein product: CASSLRLSGPKTTYEQYF.

The chain employs TRBV4-3 and TRBJ1-4, with 7 bases matching TRBD1. Per germline, CDR1 LGHNA and CDR2 YSLEER. Trimming cost V 3 bases and J 8 bases; bases outside gene matches: 6. The CDR3 is made up of 14 amino acids. CDR3 in DNA: TGCGCCAGCAGCCAGCTTATGGACAGGGAAAAACTGTTTTTT. Residues: CASSQLMDREKLFF.

A few counts support this clonotype. The chain employs TRBV25-1 and TRBJ2-7; 7 positions match TRBD1. Germline values: CDR1 MGHDK, CDR2 SYGVNS. With V trimmed by 4 bases and J by 5 bases, 5 bases remained unmatched. The CDR3 runs 13 residues. CDR3 sequence (DNA): TGTGCCAGCAGTGCGACAGGGTTAAACGAGCAGTACTTC. Translation: CASSATGLNEQYF.

This rearrangement joins TRBV6-6 to TRBJ1-6; D call uncertain. This CDR3 has 14 residues. Per the germline V gene, CDR1 is MNHNY and CDR2 is SVGAGI (reference sequence). Between the trimmed V and J ends, which lost 2 bases and 10 bases, there was a span of 12 bases. The CDR3 DNA is TGTGCCAGCAGTTACAGGGCGGAGTTGTCACCCCTCCACTTT. It specifies CASSYRAELSPLHF.

This chain uses TRBV29-1 with TRBJ1-1, with D perhaps matching TRBD1 (6 bases). This CDR3 contains 14 residues. CDR1 is SQVTM, CDR2 ANQGSEA, per germline. Trimming removed 4 bases at V and 1 base at J, with 13 bases between. The CDR3 spells CSVVAGAENTEAFF. As DNA, the CDR3 is TGCAGCGTTGTCGCAGGGGCCGAGAACACTGAAGCTTTCTTT.